A single sample gave rise to the 14 T cell receptor beta chains below, sequenced in a study of blood T cell repertoires in COVID-19. Using immunoSEQ multiplex PCR, the repertoire was profiled, and TCRdb retains in-frame clones only, with some absent. The sample holds just over 80,000 clones, 80% to 85% seen once. The sequenced sample was peripheral blood. Source of these receptors: a man aged 80 or over with acute or convalescent COVID-19.

The chain recombines TRBV5-1 with TRBJ1-2, with TRBD1 identical over 10 bases. CDR1 is SGHRS, CDR2 YFSETQ, per germline. The ends lost 3 bases at V and 7 bases at J; junction bases unmatched: 3. The CDR3 runs to 13 residues. The CDR3, as DNA: TGCGCCAGCAGCTCGGACAGGGGGGGTGGCTACACCTTC. It translates to CASSSDRGGGYTF.

CDR3 residues: CASSLEISSTDTQYF. CDR3 sequence (DNA): TGTGCCAGCAGTTTGGAGATTTCTAGCACAGATACGCAGTATTTT. The chain links TRBV28 to TRBJ2-3; no firm D call. The V end lost 3 bases, the J end lost 0 bases, and 10 bases lay between the germline ends. CDR3 length equals 15 residues. Germline V gives CDR1 MDHEN, CDR2 SYDVKM.

This chain joins TRBV5-1 and TRBJ2-7; TRBD1 agrees at 7 bases. The CDR3 runs to 15 residues. Unmatched junction bases numbered 9, after V lost 2 bases and J lost 4 bases. The V gene's germline CDR1 is SGHRS and CDR2 YFSETQ. This chain's CDR3 is CASSFPAGGTYEQYF. As DNA, the CDR3 is TGCGCCAGCAGCTTTCCCGCAGGGGGAACGTACGAGCAGTACTTC.

The rearrangement uses TRBV5-1 and TRBJ2-2, with 7 bases identical to TRBD1. Germline-derived CDR1 and CDR2 are SGHRS and YFSETQ. With V trimmed by 1 base and J by 5 bases, 11 bases remained unmatched. The CDR3 spans 17 residues. Written as DNA, the CDR3 is TGCGCCAGCAGCTTGATGGGCGACAGGGTTAGGACCGGGGAGCTGTTTTTT. Translated, it gives CASSLMGDRVRTGELFF.

This chain connects TRBV4-2 to TRBJ1-5, with 9 bases aligning to TRBD1. This CDR3 comprises 16 residues. Germline V gives CDR1 LGHNA, CDR2 YNFKEQ. The V and J ends lost 0 bases and 6 bases, in that order; junction bases with no gene match: 6. Written as DNA, the CDR3 is TGTGCCAGCAGCCAAGAGTATCGGGACAGGGTTCAGCCCCAGCATTTT. Its protein is CASSQEYRDRVQPQHF.

V usage is TRBV4-2 and J usage is TRBJ2-6; a possible D gene is TRBD1 (6 bases). The CDR3 runs to 16 residues. Trimming left V 8 bases short and J 0 bases short, with 14 bases between. Germline CDR1 LGHNA, CDR2 YNFKEQ. The CDR3 sequence is CASLRQASSGANVLTF. The CDR3 nucleotides read TGTGCCAGCCTTAGACAGGCCAGCTCTGGGGCCAACGTCCTGACTTTC.

V gene TRBV5-1 combines with J gene TRBJ2-3; the D is unclear. The V gene's germline CDR1 is SGHRS and CDR2 YFSETQ. Between the trimmed V and J ends, which lost 0 bases and 0 bases, there was a span of 14 bases. The CDR3 has 17 residues. The chain's CDR3 is CASSLGYFAQSTDTQYF. The CDR3 DNA is TGCGCCAGCAGCTTGGGGTATTTTGCACAGAGCACAGATACGCAGTATTTT.

The chain couples TRBV5-4 to TRBJ2-1; 9 bases map to TRBD2. CDR1 SGHNT and CDR2 YYREEE come from the germline V gene (reference sequence). The CDR3 is 15 residues long. The J segment lost 4 bases and the V segment lost 4 bases, leaving 6 bases of the junction unmatched. In DNA, the CDR3 is TGTGCCAGCAGCAGTAGCGGGAGAGGTTACAATGAGCAGTTCTTC. Protein: CASSSSGRGYNEQFF.

This chain links TRBV28 with TRBJ2-3, with 8 bases fitting TRBD1. Trimming took 9 bases from V and 6 from J; bases not matched to a gene: 8. CDR3 length: 13 residues. Per germline, CDR1 MDHEN and CDR2 SYDVKM. CDR3 loop: CASRKQGADTQYF. The CDR3 DNA sequence: TGTGCCAGTCGAAAGCAGGGGGCGGATACGCAGTATTTT.

The rearrangement joins TRBV6-5 to TRBJ1-2, with unresolved D. The CDR3 has 13 residues. V dropped 7 bases and J dropped 3 bases, with 12 bases sitting between them. Looked up from germline, CDR1 is MNHEY and CDR2 is SVGAGI. CDR3 nucleotides: TGTGCCAGCACCGGAGGACCCTACTATGGCTACACCTTC. Its protein is CASTGGPYYGYTF.

This clone was detected only a few times. The chain employs TRBV11-2 and TRBJ2-7; D is possibly TRBD1 (6 bases). The CDR3 contains 13 residues. Germline CDR1 SGHAT, CDR2 FQNNGV. V was pared by 4 bases and J by 3 bases, with 10 bases between. DNA of the CDR3: TGTGCCAGCAGCTCCGGACAGATCTACGAGCAGTACTTC. It specifies CASSSGQIYEQYF.

The J gene is TRBJ1-2, the V gene TRBV19; a possible D gene is TRBD1 (5 bases). V was trimmed by 3 bases and J by 7 bases, leaving 12 bases between them. The germline V gene encodes CDR1 LNHDA and CDR2 SQIVND (reference sequence). The CDR3 is 13 amino acids. The CDR3 bases are TGTGCCAGTAGTATCCCCACCCAGGGTGGCTACACCTTC. Translating it yields CASSIPTQGGYTF.

This clone was detected only a few times. The chain is built from TRBV18 and TRBJ1-6; D call uncertain. The germline V and J ends were trimmed by 8 bases and 9 bases, with 14 bases remaining between them. Germline CDR1 and CDR2: KGHSH and LQKENI. The CDR3 totals 13 residues. The CDR3 loop is CASLSDISSPLHF. In DNA form, the CDR3 reads TGTGCCAGCCTATCAGACATAAGTTCACCCCTCCACTTT.

The CDR3 nucleotides read TGTGCCAGCAGCTTCCTCGGGACTAGCGGTTACGAGCAGTACTTC. Translated, it gives CASSFLGTSGYEQYF. The chain has TRBV7-2 and TRBJ2-7, with 11 bases lining up with TRBD2. The V segment lost 3 bases and the J segment 4 bases; nucleotides outside the gene matches: 5. This CDR3 contains 15 residues. Per the germline V gene, CDR1 is SGHTA and CDR2 is FQGNSA.